This passage covers 29 T cell receptor beta chains from one sample sequenced in a study of shared clonotypes between healthy human individuals (dated by TCRdb to about 2020). The library came from the immunoSEQ multiplex PCR assay. In its TCRdb copy, this immuneACCESS table keeps in-frame sequences only and misses some clones. Where compared with another copy, unresolved V genes explain less than half of these, and the others have no known cause. The sample contains 950,000 to 1,100,000 clones, roughly 80% of them found a single time. Approximately 1.5% of the sample lies in the top ten. Sequencing was carried out using memory CD4+ T cells sorted from blood. This sample's cell subset or site label indicates: CD45RA-negative fraction. The receptors were gathered from a man aged 18 to 29 in good health.

In its sample, this clone was seen a few times. The chain uses TRBV10-3 and TRBJ2-5, with D perhaps assigned TRBD1 or TRBD2 (6 bases each). This CDR3 has 15 residues. The V end lost 4 bases, the J end lost 10 bases, and 22 bases lay between the germline ends. The germline V gene has CDR1 ENHRY and CDR2 SYGVKD. In DNA form, the CDR3 reads TGTGCCATCAGTGCCGGGGGCGGGTCCTCAGGGGACCAGTACTTC. It translates to CAISAGGGSSGDQYF.

The chain links TRBV4-3 to TRBJ2-5, with 12 nucleotides matching TRBD1. This CDR3 region has 15 residues. With 3 bases clipped from V and 5 bases from J, the junction kept 4 bases outside the gene matches. CDR1 and CDR2 (germline): LGHNA, YSLEER. Written as DNA, the CDR3 is TGCGCCAGCAGCCAGGGGACAGGGGGCGGGGAGACCCAGTACTTC. Translating gives CASSQGTGGGETQYF.

This chain links TRBV7-2 with TRBJ1-5; D is ambiguous. Looked up from germline, CDR1 is SGHTA and CDR2 is FQGNSA. V gave up 1 base and J gave up 3 bases, with 13 bases separating them. CDR3 length: 16 amino acids. The CDR3 DNA reads as TGTGCCAGCAGCTTAGGACCCCCGGGAGCCAATCAGCCCCAGCATTTT. The encoded protein is CASSLGPPGANQPQHF.

This chain links TRBV11-2 with TRBJ2-3, with a weak D call TRBD2 (5 bases). The germline V gene encodes CDR1 SGHAT and CDR2 FQNNGV. The V gene lost 10 bases and the J gene lost 0 bases, with 17 bases spanning the gap. There are 15 residues in the CDR3. The CDR3 DNA is TGTGCCATCCTCCTAGCCGGCCTGAGCACAGATACGCAGTATTTT. It encodes CAILLAGLSTDTQYF.

This clone was observed a handful of times. The chain couples TRBV7-2 to TRBJ1-2, with TRBD1 matching over 7 bases. CDR1 is SGHTA, CDR2 FQGNSA, per germline. The CDR3 has 16 amino acids. V lost 5 bases to trimming and J lost 10 bases; unmatched junction nucleotides: 19. CDR3 in DNA: TGTGCCAGCAGCGCCGGGGCCCCCCACAGGGGAGGAAACTACACCTTC. This sequence encodes CASSAGAPHRGGNYTF.

This clone was observed a few times. The chain has TRBV7-2 and TRBJ2-3; tentatively, D is TRBD1 (6 bases). There are 16 residues in the CDR3. Trimming took off 5 bases at V and 1 base at J, with 16 bases between the two ends. From germline, CDR1 is SGHTA and CDR2 FQGNSA. The CDR3 loop reads CASSGKNRAGTDTQYF. The CDR3 DNA reads TGTGCCAGCAGCGGAAAAAACAGGGCGGGCACAGATACGCAGTATTTT.

This clone was observed a handful of times. Germline and junction disagree at one end, which may indicate a read error. The chain employs TRBV28 and TRBJ1-1; 7 bases are shared with TRBD1. Looked up from germline, CDR1 is MDHEN and CDR2 is SYDVKM. The CDR3 length is 18 residues. CDR3 coding DNA: TGTGCCAGCAGGTTATTTTCCCTTCGGCGGACAGGGAACACTGAAGCTTTCTTT. Translated: CASRLFSLRRTGNTEAFF.

The chain joins TRBV28 to TRBJ2-5; 10 nucleotides line up with TRBD1. The CDR3 consists of 15 residues. With V trimmed by 2 bases and J by 4 bases, 4 bases remained unmatched. In germline, CDR1 is MDHEN, CDR2 SYDVKM. The chain's CDR3 is CASSLGTGVLETQYF. CDR3 bases: TGTGCCAGCAGTTTAGGGACAGGGGTTCTAGAGACCCAGTACTTC.

A note on this clone: Additional DNA sequences in this sample encode the identical CDR3. The chain recombines TRBV30 with TRBJ1-5, with no clear D. The germline V and J ends were trimmed by 1 base and 1 base, with 5 bases remaining between them. CDR1 and CDR2 (germline): GTSNPN, SVGIG (reference sequence). The CDR3 contains 13 residues. CDR3 region: CAWSAESNQPQHF. The CDR3 DNA reads as TGTGCCTGGAGTGCGGAGAGCAATCAGCCCCAGCATTTT. Supplemented by reference TRBV30 and TRBJ1-5, the full variable domain reads SQTIHQWPATLVQPVGSPLSLECTVEGTSNPNLYWYRQAAGRGLQLLFYSVGIGQISSEVPQNLSASRPQDRQFILSSKKLLLSDSGFYLCAWSAESNQPQHFGDGTRLSIL.

This chain uses TRBV4-3 with TRBJ1-4; maybe TRBD1 (5 bases). CDR1 and CDR2 from the germline V gene are LGHNA and YSLEER. Trimming stripped 2 bases from V and 7 bases from J, with 11 bases between. This CDR3 spans 14 amino acids. CDR3 coding DNA: TGCGCCAGCAGCCAATCTGGGACGGGTGAAAAACTGTTTTTT. Amino acid sequence: CASSQSGTGEKLFF.

J is TRBJ2-3 and V is TRBV21-1; no check of the table's D call, TRBD1, against the DNA was made. TRBV21-1 is listed as a pseudogene. The CDR3 has 14 residues. The DNA of the CDR3 is TGTGCCAGCGAATTGTCAGGTGTAGGAGATACGCAGTATTTT. Protein sequence: CASELSGVGDTQYF.

DNA of the CDR3: TGTGCCCTGGGTAAAAGGGCTAACGGGGAGCTGTTTTTT. Protein: CALGKRANGELFF. The chain has TRBV30 and TRBJ2-2; no reliable D call. Germline lookup yields CDR1 GTSNPN and CDR2 SVGIG (reference sequence). V lost 8 bases, J lost 7 bases, and 17 bases lay in between. The CDR3 has 13 amino acids. Complete variable domain (other parts from reference TRBV30 and TRBJ2-2): SQTIHQWPATLVQPVGSPLSLECTVEGTSNPNLYWYRQAAGRGLQLLFYSVGIGQISSEVPQNLSASRPQDRQFILSSKKLLLSDSGFYLCALGKRANGELFFGEGSRLTVL.

This clone came up once. V and J are TRBV19 and TRBJ1-1, with D perhaps TRBD1 (5 bases). The CDR3 runs 14 residues. V lost 7 bases and J lost 4, with 16 bases in between. CDR1 LNHDA and CDR2 SQIVND come from the germline V gene (reference sequence). This CDR3 is CASTKGQGVTEAFF. The CDR3 coding sequence is TGTGCCAGTACAAAGGGGCAGGGTGTCACTGAAGCTTTCTTT.

There are a few counts of this clone. The chain couples TRBV5-5 to TRBJ1-1; D gene unclear. This CDR3 is 14 amino acids long. V lost 2 bases, J lost 1 base, and 9 bases lay in between. The germline gives CDR1 SGHKS, CDR2 YYEKEE (reference sequence). The CDR3 here is CASSLSAPNTEAFF. CDR3 nucleotide sequence: TGTGCCAGCAGCTTATCGGCCCCGAACACTGAAGCTTTCTTT.

The gene calls are TRBV2 and TRBJ2-7; D gene ambiguous. The CDR3 spans 11 residues. Trimming removed 5 bases at V and 6 bases at J, with 8 bases between. Germline V gene data show CDR1 as SNHLY and CDR2 as FYNNEI. The DNA for the CDR3 is TGTGCCAGCAGTAGGGTCATCGAGCAGTACTTC. This encodes CASSRVIEQYF.

Worth noting for this clone: In the same sample, other DNA sequences code for this CDR3. This chain uses TRBV6-5 with TRBJ2-1; D is undetermined. The CDR3 covers 13 residues. CDR1 and CDR2 from the germline V gene are MNHEY and SVGAGI. Deletions cut 4 bases from V and 4 bases from J, with 8 bases between. CDR3 residues: CASSSEPYNEQFF. CDR3 nucleotide sequence: TGTGCCAGCAGTTCTGAACCGTACAATGAGCAGTTCTTC.

V gene TRBV6-5 combines with J gene TRBJ1-1; TRBD1 matches 7 bases. This CDR3 region has 15 residues. V lost 5 bases, J lost 1 base, and 7 bases stayed unmatched. Germline values: CDR1 MNHEY, CDR2 SVGAGI. The CDR3 sequence: CASSPRTGWNTEAFF. In nucleotides, the CDR3 is TGTGCCAGCAGTCCTCGGACAGGATGGAACACTGAAGCTTTCTTT.

In regard to this clone: The sample contains more than one DNA sequence encoding this CDR3. The chain employs TRBV6-5 and TRBJ2-7, with TRBD2 identical over 9 bases. Germline lookup yields CDR1 MNHEY and CDR2 SVGAGI. The CDR3 extends over 15 amino acids. The V gene end was trimmed by 0 bases and the J gene end by 1 base; junction bases not matched to a gene: 1. CDR3 protein: CASSYSTSGSYEQYF. The CDR3 DNA is TGTGCCAGCAGTTACTCGACTAGCGGATCCTACGAGCAGTACTTC.

V is TRBV4-1 and J is TRBJ1-2; possible D gene TRBD1, 6 bases. V lost 4 bases and J lost 4, with 16 bases in between. CDR3 length equals 15 residues. Germline CDR1 reads MGHRA; CDR2 reads YSYEKL. Here the CDR3 DNA reads TGCGCCAGCAGCCGGGCGGGCAGGGGATCCTATGGCTACACCTTC. Its protein is CASSRAGRGSYGYTF.

V is TRBV12-5 and J is TRBJ2-7; tentative D call: TRBD2 (6 bases). Germline loops: CDR1 LGHNT, CDR2 FRNRAP. The CDR3 has 16 amino acids. Deletions cut 2 bases from V and 3 bases from J, with 17 bases between. The CDR3 DNA reads as TGTGCTAGTGGTTTGTCGTTAGCGGAGGCCAGCTACGAGCAGTACTTC. It is translated as CASGLSLAEASYEQYF.

The chain uses TRBV13 and TRBJ1-1, with unresolved D. Germline V gene lookup returns CDR1 PRHDT and CDR2 FYEKMQ (reference sequence). CDR3 size: 16 residues. V dropped 5 bases and J dropped 1 base, with 17 bases sitting between them. The CDR3 DNA reads as TGTGCCAGCAGCCCATATGTATATCAGCAGAACACTGAAGCTTTCTTT. Protein sequence: CASSPYVYQQNTEAFF.

The chain recombines TRBV7-9 with TRBJ1-2; TRBD1 is a possible D gene (6 bases). There are 14 residues in the CDR3. Germline V gene sequence: CDR1 SEHNR, CDR2 FQNEAQ (reference sequence). Trimming pared 5 bases from V and 2 bases from J, leaving 12 bases between. CDR3 residues: CASSTGHLNYGYTF. For the CDR3, the DNA is TGTGCCAGCAGCACGGGACACTTAAACTATGGCTACACCTTC.

DNA for the CDR3: TGTGCCAGCAGCGTAGCTGGACACAACATTGGAAACACCATATATTTT. It encodes CASSVAGHNIGNTIYF. V and J are TRBV9 and TRBJ1-3; the D gene is possibly TRBD1 (5 bases). Trimming took off 0 bases at V and 3 bases at J, with 13 bases between the two ends. The CDR3 is made up of 16 amino acids. The V gene's germline CDR1 is SGDLS and CDR2 YYNGEE.

This clone has more than one count but fewer than ten. Other nucleotide sequences in the sample specify the same CDR3. The rearrangement joins TRBV5-1 to TRBJ2-2, with D tentatively TRBD2 (6 bases). Germline CDR1 reads SGHRS; CDR2 reads YFSETQ. Trimming cost V 1 base and J 1 base, with 11 bases left between them. CDR3 length: 16 residues. The CDR3 protein is CASSLRSGVNTGELFF. The CDR3 DNA reads as TGCGCCAGCAGCTTGCGGTCGGGGGTGAACACCGGGGAGCTGTTTTTT.

This clone occurred once. V and J are TRBV4-1 and TRBJ2-2; TRBD1 matches 10 bases. The germline gives CDR1 MGHRA, CDR2 YSYEKL. The CDR3 loop spans 16 amino acids. The junction had 3 bases not matched to a gene; V was cut back by 3 bases and J by 2 bases. The CDR3 nucleotides read TGCGCCAGCAGCCAGGGACAGGGGTTAAACACCGGGGAGCTGTTTTTT. It encodes CASSQGQGLNTGELFF.

The chain employs TRBV5-8 and TRBJ2-7; 9 positions agree with TRBD1. The CDR3 runs to 11 residues. V dropped 6 bases and J dropped 9; count of bases not matched to a gene: 4. The germline CDR1 and CDR2 sequences are SGHTS and YDEGEE. In DNA form, the CDR3 reads TGTGCCAGCACCGACAGGGGGGTGCAGTACTTC. This encodes CASTDRGVQYF.

This clone was detected a few times. The V gene is TRBV5-1, the J gene TRBJ2-6; 7 bases align to TRBD1. The germline V gene encodes CDR1 SGHRS and CDR2 YFSETQ. The ends lost 3 bases at V and 0 bases at J; junction bases unmatched: 3. The CDR3 runs 16 residues. The CDR3 spells CASSSGQPSGANVLTF. The CDR3 DNA reads TGCGCCAGCAGCTCGGGACAGCCCTCTGGGGCCAACGTCCTGACTTTC. Based on the CDR3 plus reference TRBV5-1 and TRBJ2-6, the full variable domain is KAGVTQTPRYLIKTRGQQVTLSCSPISGHRSVSWYQQTPGQGLQFLFEYFSETQRNKGNFPGRFSGRQFSNSRSEMNVSTLELGDSALYLCASSSGQPSGANVLTFGAGSRLTVL.

The V call is TRBV6-6, the J call TRBJ1-1, with D possibly being TRBD1 (5 bases). The length of the CDR3 is 16 residues. The V gene lost 10 bases and the J gene lost 3 bases, with 24 bases spanning the gap. In germline, CDR1 is MNHNY, CDR2 SVGAGI (reference sequence). The DNA for the CDR3 is TGTGCCACTAAAACCCCCAGGGCCGGGGAGGACACTGAAGCTTTCTTT. Protein sequence: CATKTPRAGEDTEAFF.

As to this clone: Other DNA sequences from this sample encode an identical CDR3 as well. CDR3 in amino acids: CASSRTGGGYEQYF. The CDR3 DNA reads as TGTGCCAGCTCCCGGACTGGGGGTGGCTACGAGCAGTACTTC. The chain has TRBV27 and TRBJ2-7; D possibly uses TRBD1 or TRBD2 (5 bases each). Germline assignment: CDR1 MNHEY and CDR2 SMNVEV (reference sequence). The V and J ends lost 8 bases and 3 bases respectively, with 17 bases between them. The CDR3 runs to 14 residues.